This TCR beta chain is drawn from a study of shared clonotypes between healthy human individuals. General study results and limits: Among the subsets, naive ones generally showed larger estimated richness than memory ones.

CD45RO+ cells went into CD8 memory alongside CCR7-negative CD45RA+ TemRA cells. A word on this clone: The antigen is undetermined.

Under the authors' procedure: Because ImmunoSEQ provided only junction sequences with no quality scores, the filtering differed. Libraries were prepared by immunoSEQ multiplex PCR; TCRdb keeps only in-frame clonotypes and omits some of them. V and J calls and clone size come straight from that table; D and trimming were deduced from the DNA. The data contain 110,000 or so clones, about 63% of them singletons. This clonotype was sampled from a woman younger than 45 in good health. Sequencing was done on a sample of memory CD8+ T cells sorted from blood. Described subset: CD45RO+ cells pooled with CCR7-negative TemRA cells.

The CDR3 region has the DNA TGTGCCAGCAGCTTCGGACGTATGGTTACAGATACGCAGTATTTT. It is translated as CASSFGRMVTDTQYF. The rearrangement uses TRBV11-3 and TRBJ2-3; no clear D. The germline gives CDR1 SGHNT, CDR2 YENEEA. Trimming removed 3 bases at V and 3 bases at J, with 13 bases between. The CDR3 is 15 residues long.